Sequencing of this T cell receptor (beta chain) was carried out in a study of PD-L1 blockade in urothelial cancer. Study-level information: Analyzed time points were 3 weeks (second dose) and 6 weeks after therapy began. Each blood sample yielded a median of about 150,000 T cells. The study's findings and limits: Having blood TCR clonality under the median before treatment predicted better survival.

J gave up 1 base and V 6 bases, and 6 bases lay outside the gene matches. The germline V gene has CDR1 MNHNS and CDR2 SASEGT. The CDR3 consists of 15 residues. Note on this clone: The antigen is not known.

Sequenced by immunoSEQ multiplex PCR; TCRdb stores in-frame clones only, minus some. The data show 50,000 or so clones, approximately 83% seen once. The sequence was obtained from a man aged 55-75 years with urothelial cancer. This sequence joins TRBV6-1 and TRBJ1-2; TRBD1 agrees at 9 bases. Here the sequenced sample was PBMCs, taken around atezolizumab (anti-PD-L1) treatment. The CDR3 sequence: CASSLTGGSNYGYTF. CDR3 in DNA: TGTGCCAGCAGCCTGACAGGGGGTAGTAACTATGGCTACACCTTC.